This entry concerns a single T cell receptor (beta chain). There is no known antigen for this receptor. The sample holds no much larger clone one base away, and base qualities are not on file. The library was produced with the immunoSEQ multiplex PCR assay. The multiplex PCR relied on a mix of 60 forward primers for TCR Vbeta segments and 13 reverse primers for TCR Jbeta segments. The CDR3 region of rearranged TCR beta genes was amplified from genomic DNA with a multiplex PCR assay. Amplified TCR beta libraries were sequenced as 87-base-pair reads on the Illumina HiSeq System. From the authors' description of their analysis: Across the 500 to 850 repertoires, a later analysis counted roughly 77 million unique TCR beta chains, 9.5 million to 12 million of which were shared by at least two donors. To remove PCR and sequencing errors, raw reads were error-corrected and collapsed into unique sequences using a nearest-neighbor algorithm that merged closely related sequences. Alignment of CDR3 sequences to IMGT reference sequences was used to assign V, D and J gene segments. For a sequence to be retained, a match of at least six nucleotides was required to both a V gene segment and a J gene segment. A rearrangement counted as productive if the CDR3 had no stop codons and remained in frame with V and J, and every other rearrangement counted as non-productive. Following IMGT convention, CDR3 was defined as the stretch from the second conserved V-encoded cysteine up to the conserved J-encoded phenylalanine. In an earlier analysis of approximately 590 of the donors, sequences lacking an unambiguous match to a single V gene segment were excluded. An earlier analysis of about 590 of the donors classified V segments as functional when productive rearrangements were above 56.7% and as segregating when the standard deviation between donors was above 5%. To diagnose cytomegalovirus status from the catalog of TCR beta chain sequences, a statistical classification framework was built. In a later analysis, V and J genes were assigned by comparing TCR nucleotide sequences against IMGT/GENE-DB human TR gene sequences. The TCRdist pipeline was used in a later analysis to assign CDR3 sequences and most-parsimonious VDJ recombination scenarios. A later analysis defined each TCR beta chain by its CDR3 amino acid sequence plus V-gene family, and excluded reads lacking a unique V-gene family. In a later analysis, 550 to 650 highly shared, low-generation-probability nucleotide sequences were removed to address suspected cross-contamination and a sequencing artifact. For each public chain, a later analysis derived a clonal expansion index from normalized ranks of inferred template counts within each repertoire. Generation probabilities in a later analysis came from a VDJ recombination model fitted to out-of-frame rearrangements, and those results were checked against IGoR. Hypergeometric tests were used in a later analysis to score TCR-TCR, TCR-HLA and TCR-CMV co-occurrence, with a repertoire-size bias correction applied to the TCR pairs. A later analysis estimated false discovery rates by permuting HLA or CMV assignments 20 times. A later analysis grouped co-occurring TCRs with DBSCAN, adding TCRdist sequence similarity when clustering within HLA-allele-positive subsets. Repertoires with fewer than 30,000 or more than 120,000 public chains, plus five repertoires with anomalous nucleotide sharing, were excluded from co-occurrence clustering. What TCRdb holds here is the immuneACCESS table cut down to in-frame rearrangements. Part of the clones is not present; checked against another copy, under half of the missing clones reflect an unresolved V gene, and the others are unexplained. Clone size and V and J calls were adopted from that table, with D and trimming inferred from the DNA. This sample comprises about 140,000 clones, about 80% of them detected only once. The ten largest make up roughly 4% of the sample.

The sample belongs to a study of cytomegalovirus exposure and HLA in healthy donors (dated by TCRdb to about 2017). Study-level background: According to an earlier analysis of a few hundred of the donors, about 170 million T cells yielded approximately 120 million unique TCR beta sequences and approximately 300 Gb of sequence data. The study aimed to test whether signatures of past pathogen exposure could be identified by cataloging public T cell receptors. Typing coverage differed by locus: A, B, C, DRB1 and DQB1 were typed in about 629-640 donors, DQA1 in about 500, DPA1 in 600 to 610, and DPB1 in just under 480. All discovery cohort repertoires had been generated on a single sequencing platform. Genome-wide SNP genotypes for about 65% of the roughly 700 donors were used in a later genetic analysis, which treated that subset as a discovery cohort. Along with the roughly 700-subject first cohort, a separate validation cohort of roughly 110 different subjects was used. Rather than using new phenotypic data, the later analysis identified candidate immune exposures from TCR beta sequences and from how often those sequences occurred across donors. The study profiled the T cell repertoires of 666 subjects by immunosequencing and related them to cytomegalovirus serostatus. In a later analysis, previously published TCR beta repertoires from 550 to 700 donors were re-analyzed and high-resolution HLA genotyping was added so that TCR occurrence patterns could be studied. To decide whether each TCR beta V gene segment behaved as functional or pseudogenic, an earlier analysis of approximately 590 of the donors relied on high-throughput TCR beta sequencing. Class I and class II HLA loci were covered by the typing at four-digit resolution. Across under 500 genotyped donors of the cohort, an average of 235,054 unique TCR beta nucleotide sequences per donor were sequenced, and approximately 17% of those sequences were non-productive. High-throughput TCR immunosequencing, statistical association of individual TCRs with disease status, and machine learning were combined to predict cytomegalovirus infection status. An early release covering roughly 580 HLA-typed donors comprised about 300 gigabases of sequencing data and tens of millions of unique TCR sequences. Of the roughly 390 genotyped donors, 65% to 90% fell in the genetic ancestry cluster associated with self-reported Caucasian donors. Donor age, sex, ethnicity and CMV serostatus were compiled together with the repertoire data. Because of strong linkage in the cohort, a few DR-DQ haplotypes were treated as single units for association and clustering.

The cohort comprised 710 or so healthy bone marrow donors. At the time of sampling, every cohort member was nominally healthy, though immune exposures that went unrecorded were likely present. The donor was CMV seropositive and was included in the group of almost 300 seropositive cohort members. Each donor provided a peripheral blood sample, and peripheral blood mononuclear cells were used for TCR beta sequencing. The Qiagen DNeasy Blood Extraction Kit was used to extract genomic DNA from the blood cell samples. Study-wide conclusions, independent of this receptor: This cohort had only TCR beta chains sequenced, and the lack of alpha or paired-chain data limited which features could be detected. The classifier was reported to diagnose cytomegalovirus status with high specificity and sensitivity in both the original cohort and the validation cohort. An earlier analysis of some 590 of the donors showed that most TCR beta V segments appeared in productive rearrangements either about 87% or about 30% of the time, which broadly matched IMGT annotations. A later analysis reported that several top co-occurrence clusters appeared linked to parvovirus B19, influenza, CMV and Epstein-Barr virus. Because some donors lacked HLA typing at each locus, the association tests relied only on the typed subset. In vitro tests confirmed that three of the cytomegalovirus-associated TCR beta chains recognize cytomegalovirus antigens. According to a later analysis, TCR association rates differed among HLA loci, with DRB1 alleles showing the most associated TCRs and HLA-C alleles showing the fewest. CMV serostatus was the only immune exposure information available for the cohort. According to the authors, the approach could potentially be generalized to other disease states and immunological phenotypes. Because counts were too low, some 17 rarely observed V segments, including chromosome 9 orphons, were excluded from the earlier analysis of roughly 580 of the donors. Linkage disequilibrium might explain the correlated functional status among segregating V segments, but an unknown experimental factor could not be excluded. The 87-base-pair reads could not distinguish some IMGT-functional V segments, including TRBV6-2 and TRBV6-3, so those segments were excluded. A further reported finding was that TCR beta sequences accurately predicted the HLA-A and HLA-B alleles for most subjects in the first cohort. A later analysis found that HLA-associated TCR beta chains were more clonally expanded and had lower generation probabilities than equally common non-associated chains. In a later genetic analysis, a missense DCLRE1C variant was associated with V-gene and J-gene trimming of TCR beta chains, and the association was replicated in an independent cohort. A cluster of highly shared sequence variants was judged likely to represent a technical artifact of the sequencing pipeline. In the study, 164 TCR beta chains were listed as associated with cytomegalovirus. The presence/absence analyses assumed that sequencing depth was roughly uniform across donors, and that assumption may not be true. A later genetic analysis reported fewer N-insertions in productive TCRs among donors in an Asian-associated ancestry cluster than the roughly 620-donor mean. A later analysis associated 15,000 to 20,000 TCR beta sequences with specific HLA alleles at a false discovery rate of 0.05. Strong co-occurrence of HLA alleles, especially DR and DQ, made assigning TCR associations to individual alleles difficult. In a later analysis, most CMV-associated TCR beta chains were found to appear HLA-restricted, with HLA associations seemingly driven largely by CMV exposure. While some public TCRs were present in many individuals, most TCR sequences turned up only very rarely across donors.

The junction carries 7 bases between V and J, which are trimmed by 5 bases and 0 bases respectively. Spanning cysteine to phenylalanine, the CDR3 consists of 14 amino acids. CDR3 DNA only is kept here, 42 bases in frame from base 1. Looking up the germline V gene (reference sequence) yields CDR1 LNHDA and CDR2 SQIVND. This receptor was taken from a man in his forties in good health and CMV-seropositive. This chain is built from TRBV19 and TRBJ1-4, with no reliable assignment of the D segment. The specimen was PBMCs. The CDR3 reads CASSLAATNEKLFF. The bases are TGTGCCAGTAGTTTGGCCGCAACTAATGAAAAACTGTTTTTT.